This T cell receptor beta chain originates from a study of T-cell memory formation after mild COVID-19. About the study: Most TCR clusters belonged to a single donor. Notes on the study in general: Second-wave clones reaching peak frequency on day 37 lacked confirmed SARS-CoV-2 specificity. In pre-infection memory, a portion of responding clones appeared, which suggested that cross-reactive memory joined.

This clonotype was observed many times. As yet, its antigen is unknown. The authors produced TCR alpha and TCR beta cDNA libraries with sample barcodes and UMIs by 5'RACE using constant-segment primers. MiXCR was run by TCRdb on the 5' RACE reads, yielding one entry per CDR3 protein. The data show 190,000 or so distinct CDR3 sequences, about 20% seen once. The CDR3 totals 13 residues. Germline V gene data show CDR1 as LNHDA and CDR2 as SQIVND (reference sequence). The V gene lost 2 bases and the J gene lost 0 bases, with 5 bases spanning the gap. The sequence was collected from an adult woman who had mild COVID-19 (a few samples of this study predate the infection). Cell type and time point are not known. The genes are TRBV19 and TRBJ2-7; D uncertain. Material for sequencing was PBMCs or a T cell subset sorted from them (not recorded which). CDR3 sequence (DNA): TGTGCCAGTAGTATAACGGGCTCCTACGAGCAGTACTTC. This encodes CASSITGSYEQYF.